Listed below are T cell receptor beta chains from one sample, sequenced in a study of CD8 T cells in ankylosing spondylitis. TCRdb re-called the 5' RACE reads through MiXCR, storing one row per CDR3 protein. The table has over 200,000 distinct CDR3 sequences, under 12% seen once. Sequenced input: blood, either unsorted or a sorted T cell fraction (not recorded which). These receptor sequences come from a male donor with ankylosing spondylitis or in good health (not recorded which). The CDR3 runs from the conserved cysteine through the conserved F or W. A D gene is named only where the DNA matches it firmly. Size is stated for part of the rows, as once, few or many counts, or as a class when the clone is expanded.

j_gene,v_gene,d_gene,abundance,CDR3nt,CDR3aa
TRBJ1-1,TRBV19,-,many,TGTGCCAGTAGTGGTCAGAACACTGAAGCTTTCTTT,CASSGQNTEAFF
TRBJ1-1,TRBV30,-,few,TGTGCCTGGACAAAGAGTTTGAACACTGAAGCTTTCTTT,CAWTKSLNTEAFF
TRBJ1-1,TRBV12-3/TRBV12-4,-,many,TGTGCCAGCAGTTTCGCAGGGACTGAAGCTTTCTTT,CASSFAGTEAFF
TRBJ2-3,TRBV7-9,TRBD1,few,TGTGCCAGCAGCTCGGGACAGCCTAGCACAGATACGCAGTATTTT,CASSSGQPSTDTQYF
TRBJ2-4,TRBV3-1,TRBD1,many,TGTGCCAGCAGCCTTTCCGGACAGGTGGAAAACATTCAGTACTTC,CASSLSGQVENIQYF
TRBJ2-2,TRBV7-3,-,few,TGTGCCAGCACCCCGGGGGCAGGCAACACCGGGGAGCTGTTTTTT,CASTPGAGNTGELFF
TRBJ2-5,TRBV7-8,-,many,TGTGCCAGCAGCTTAGTACTTATGCTCGGAGAGACCCAGTACTTC,CASSLVLMLGETQYF
TRBJ2-2,TRBV28,-,few,TGTGCCAGCAGCGGTGCGGGACGTCTGAACACCGGGGAGCTGTTTTTT,CASSGAGRLNTGELFF
TRBJ1-1,TRBV3-1,-,-,TGTGCCAGCAGCCAACAACCCGGGACATTTGGCCCCGAAGCTTTCTTT,CASSQQPGTFGPEAFF
TRBJ2-5,TRBV5-1,TRBD2,many,TGCGCCAGCAGCCCAGCGGGGCTGCCAGAGACCCAGTACTTC,CASSPAGLPETQYF
TRBJ2-3,TRBV2,-,many,TGTGCCAGCAGTGCTGACGGGGATACGCAGTATTTT,CASSADGDTQYF
TRBJ2-1,TRBV7-9,-,-,TGTGCCAGCAGTTCTGTGGGCTCCCGAATTAATGAGCAGTTCTTC,CASSSVGSRINEQFF
TRBJ2-4,TRBV5-6,-,many,TGTGCCAGCAGCCAATGGGGCCATGAAAACATTCAGTACTTC,CASSQWGHENIQYF
TRBJ1-2,TRBV5-1,TRBD1,many,TGCGCCAGCAGCCCCGAACGACAGGGGGGCTACACCTTC,CASSPERQGGYTF
TRBJ1-4,TRBV7-8,TRBD1,many,TGTGCCAGCAGCAGCAGCCCCGGACAGGAATACGAAAAACTGTTTTTT,CASSSSPGQEYEKLFF
TRBJ1-1,TRBV12-3/TRBV12-4,TRBD1,many,TGTGCCAGCAGAAACAGGGGCGGGAACACTGAAGCTTTCTTT,CASRNRGGNTEAFF
TRBJ1-1,TRBV7-3,-,-,TGTGCCAGCAGGCCCTCTCTGGGGGGTGAAGCTTTCTTT,CASRPSLGGEAFF
TRBJ2-1,TRBV5-1,-,many,TGCGCCAGCAACCCGGGACAAGACTACAATGAGCAGTTCTTC,CASNPGQDYNEQFF
TRBJ1-2,TRBV27,-,many,TGTGCCACCTTAAGACAGGAGAGTAACTATGGCTACACCTTC,CATLRQESNYGYTF
TRBJ1-3,TRBV30,-,-,TGTGCCTGCCGGCCCTTCTCGGGACTTGGAAACACCATATATTTT,CACRPFSGLGNTIYF
TRBJ1-1,TRBV7-9,TRBD1,many,TGTGCCAGCAGCTTAGCGGGGACAGGTGAAGCTTTCTTT,CASSLAGTGEAFF
TRBJ1-2,TRBV3-1,-,-,TGTGCCAGCAGCCAAGTCGGCGGGTCGAGCGGCTCCACCTTC,CASSQVGGSSGSTF
TRBJ1-1,TRBV7-2,-,-,TGTGCCAGCAGCCTAAGGGGGGTGAACACTGAAGCTTTCTTT,CASSLRGVNTEAFF
TRBJ1-5,TRBV19,-,many,TGTGCCAGCGGAAAACCCGAGGGCAATCAGCCCCAGCATTTT,CASGKPEGNQPQHF
TRBJ1-1,TRBV5-1,-,many,TGCGCCAGCAGCTGGTGGGGGGGTGGTGCAAACACTGAAGCTTTCTTT,CASSWWGGGANTEAFF
TRBJ1-2,TRBV3-1,TRBD1,many,TGTGCCAGCAGCCTATTAACAGGGGCGTATTTGGGTGGCTACACCTTC,CASSLLTGAYLGGYTF
TRBJ2-3,TRBV5-6,TRBD1,many,TGTGCCAGCAGCGGGGGACAGGGGACCGCAGATACGCAGTATTTT,CASSGGQGTADTQYF
TRBJ2-5,TRBV5-1,-,few,TGCGCCAGCAGCTTCATTAACTCCCAGGCCGGAGAGACCCAGTACTTC,CASSFINSQAGETQYF
TRBJ2-7,TRBV2,-,many,TGTGCCAGCAGGGTGACAATTACCTCCTACGAGCAGTACTTC,CASRVTITSYEQYF
TRBJ1-3,TRBV18,-,many,TGTGCCAGCTCACCACCGGTAGGGGATGGAAACACCATATATTTT,CASSPPVGDGNTIYF
TRBJ2-2,TRBV27,TRBD2,few,TGTGCCAGCAGTTCCCCCCTTAACGGGGGGGTTAATGGCGGGGAGCTGTTTTTT,CASSSPLNGGVNGGELFF
TRBJ2-3,TRBV5-6,-,many,TGTGCCAGCAGCTTGGTTAGGCGAGGTACGCAGTATTTT,CASSLVRRGTQYF
TRBJ2-7,TRBV7-9,-,many,TGTGCCAGCAGCTTACTGGGGGACGAGCAGTACTTC,CASSLLGDEQYF
TRBJ1-1,TRBV2,-,few,TGTGCCAGCAGTGAGAGGAGCATGAACACTGAAGCTTTCTTT,CASSERSMNTEAFF
TRBJ1-2,TRBV28,-,many,TGTGCCAGCAGTCTTGGCGGGAGCGCTAACTATGGCTACACCTTC,CASSLGGSANYGYTF
TRBJ2-7,TRBV12-3/TRBV12-4,-,many,TGTGCCAGCAGTTTGTCAGACACGGCCCCCTACGAGCAGTACTTC,CASSLSDTAPYEQYF
TRBJ2-1,TRBV29-1,TRBD1,many,TGCAGCGTTGAAGTCCCGGGACAGGGGAACAATGAGCAGTTCTTC,CSVEVPGQGNNEQFF
TRBJ2-5,TRBV7-9,-,-,TGTGCCAGCAGCTTACTGAGCGGCATCCAAGAGACCCAGTACTTC,CASSLLSGIQETQYF
TRBJ2-1,TRBV10-3,-,many,TGTGCCATCAGTGTTGCCGGGTACAATGAGCAGTTCTTC,CAISVAGYNEQFF
TRBJ1-1,TRBV29-1,-,many,TGCAGCGTAGTACCCCGGGACGGTGAAGCTTTCTTT,CSVVPRDGEAFF
TRBJ2-7,TRBV7-3,-,-,TGTGCCAGCAGCCTCAGGGGCGGAGGACTCAGTCCGGAGCAGTACTTC,CASSLRGGGLSPEQYF
TRBJ2-2,TRBV24-1,TRBD1,few,TGTGCCACCAGTGATCCGAGGACAGGGGGCACCGGGGAGCTGTTTTTT,CATSDPRTGGTGELFF
TRBJ2-2,TRBV9,-,many,TGTGCCAGCAGTGCCCCGAACACCGGGGAGCTGTTTTTT,CASSAPNTGELFF
TRBJ2-2,TRBV19,-,many,TGTGCCAGTAGTATAGGAGGGGCCCCCGGGGAGCTGTTTTTT,CASSIGGAPGELFF
TRBJ1-6,TRBV10-2,-,few,TGCGCCAGCAGTGAGTCGTGGGAGAGAAGCTATAATTCACCCCTCCACTTT,CASSESWERSYNSPLHF
TRBJ2-1,TRBV7-9,TRBD2,medium-sized,TGTGCCAGCAGCTTACTAGCGGGGAGTTTATACAATGAGCAGTTCTTC,CASSLLAGSLYNEQFF
TRBJ2-3,TRBV13,TRBD2,few,TGTGCCAGCAGCCAGGGACTAGCGGGGATATACGATACGCAGTATTTT,CASSQGLAGIYDTQYF
TRBJ2-5,TRBV28,-,-,TGTGCCAGCAGTTTGCGCAGCCCACCGGAGACCCAGTACTTC,CASSLRSPPETQYF
TRBJ1-2,TRBV5-1,-,many,TGCGCCAGCAGCTTGGGGGCAGGTCGACCGGGGAACACCTTC,CASSLGAGRPGNTF
TRBJ1-1,TRBV5-1,-,-,TGCGCCAGCAGCCTGGGGGTTGGGTCCCCTGAAGCTTTCTTT,CASSLGVGSPEAFF
TRBJ2-1,TRBV7-3,TRBD2,many,TGTGCCAGCAGCTGGACTAGCGGGGTAAATGAGCAGTTCTTC,CASSWTSGVNEQFF
TRBJ2-1,TRBV5-1,TRBD2,-,TGCGCCAGCAGCTTGGCTAGCGGGGGTGTCTCCTACAATGAGCAGTTCTTC,CASSLASGGVSYNEQFF
TRBJ2-7,TRBV29-1,TRBD2,many,TGCAGCGTTGACGGGGGGGCCTACGAGCAGTACTTC,CSVDGGAYEQYF
TRBJ2-2,TRBV10-3,TRBD1,-,TGTGCCATCAGTGAACAGGGGCAGAACACCGGGGAGCTGTTTTTT,CAISEQGQNTGELFF
TRBJ2-1,TRBV28,-,few,TGTGCCAGCAGTTTTGTAACAGGGGAGGAGGGCAATGAGCAGTTCTTC,CASSFVTGEEGNEQFF